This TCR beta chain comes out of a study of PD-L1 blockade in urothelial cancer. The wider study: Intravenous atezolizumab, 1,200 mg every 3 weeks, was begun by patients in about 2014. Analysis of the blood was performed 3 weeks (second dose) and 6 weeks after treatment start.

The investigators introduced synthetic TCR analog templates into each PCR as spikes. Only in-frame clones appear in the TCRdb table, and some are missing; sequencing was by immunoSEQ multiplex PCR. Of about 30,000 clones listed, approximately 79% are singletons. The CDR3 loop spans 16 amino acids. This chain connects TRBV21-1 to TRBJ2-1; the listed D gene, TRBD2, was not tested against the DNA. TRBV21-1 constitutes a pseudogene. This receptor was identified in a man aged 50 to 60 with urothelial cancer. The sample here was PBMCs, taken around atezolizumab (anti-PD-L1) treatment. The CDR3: CASSKESSGSHNEQFF. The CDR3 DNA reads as TGTGCCAGCAGCAAAGAATCCAGCGGGAGCCACAATGAGCAGTTCTTC.